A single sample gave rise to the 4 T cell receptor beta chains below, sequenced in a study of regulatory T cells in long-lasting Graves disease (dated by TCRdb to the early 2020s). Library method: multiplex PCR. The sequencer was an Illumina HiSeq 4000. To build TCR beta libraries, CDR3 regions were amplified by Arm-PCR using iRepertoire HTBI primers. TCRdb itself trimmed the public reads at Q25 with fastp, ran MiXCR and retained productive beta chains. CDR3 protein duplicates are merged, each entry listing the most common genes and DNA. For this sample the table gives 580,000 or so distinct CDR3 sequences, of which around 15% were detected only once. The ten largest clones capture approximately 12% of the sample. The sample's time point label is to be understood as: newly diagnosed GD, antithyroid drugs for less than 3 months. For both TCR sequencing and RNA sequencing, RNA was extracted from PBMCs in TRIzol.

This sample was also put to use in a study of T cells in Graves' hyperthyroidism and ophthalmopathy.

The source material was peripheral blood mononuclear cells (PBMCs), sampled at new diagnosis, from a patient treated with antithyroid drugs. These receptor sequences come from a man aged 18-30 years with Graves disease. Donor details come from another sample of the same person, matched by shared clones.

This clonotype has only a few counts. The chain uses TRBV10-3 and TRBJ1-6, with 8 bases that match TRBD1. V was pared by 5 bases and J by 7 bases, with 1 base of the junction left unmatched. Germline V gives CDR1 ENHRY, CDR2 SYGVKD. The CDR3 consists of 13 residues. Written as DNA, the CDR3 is TGTGCCATCAGTCGACAGGGGAATTCACCCCTCCACTTT. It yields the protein CAISRQGNSPLHF.

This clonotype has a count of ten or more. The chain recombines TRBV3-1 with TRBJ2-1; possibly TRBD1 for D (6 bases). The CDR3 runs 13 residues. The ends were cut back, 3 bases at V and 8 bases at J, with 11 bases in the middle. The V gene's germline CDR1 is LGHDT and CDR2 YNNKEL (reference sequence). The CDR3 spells CASSQGQLDEQFF. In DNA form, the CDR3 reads TGTGCCAGCAGCCAGGGACAATTGGATGAGCAGTTCTTC.

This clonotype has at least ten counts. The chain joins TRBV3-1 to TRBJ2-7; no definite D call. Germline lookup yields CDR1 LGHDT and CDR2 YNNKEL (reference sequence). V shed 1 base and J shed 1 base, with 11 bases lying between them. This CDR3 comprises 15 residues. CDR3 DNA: TGTGCCAGCAGCCAAGCCACGGGTAGGTCCTACGAGCAGTACTTC. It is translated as CASSQATGRSYEQYF.

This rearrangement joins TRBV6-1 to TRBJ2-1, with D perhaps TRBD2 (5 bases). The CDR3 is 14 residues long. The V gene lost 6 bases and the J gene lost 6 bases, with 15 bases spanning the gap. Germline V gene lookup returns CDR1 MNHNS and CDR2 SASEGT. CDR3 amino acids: CASREPGTINEQFF. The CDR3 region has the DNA TGTGCCAGCAGGGAACCGGGAACAATCAATGAGCAGTTCTTC.